The 16 T cell receptor beta chains below come from one sample, sequenced in a study of T cell repertoires in cytomegalovirus infection. A single record per CDR3 protein comes from TCRdb applying MiXCR to the reads. The data show under 850,000 distinct CDR3 sequences, 35% seen once. Material for sequencing was PBMCs. The receptors stem from a human donor in good health (CMV status not recorded). Some clones in this sample may be carry-over from other donors' samples.

Only a few counts were recorded for this clonotype. The gene calls are TRBV12-3 or TRBV12-4 and TRBJ2-6, with a weak D call TRBD1 (6 bases). CDR3 length: 15 residues. The V and J ends lost 6 bases and 1 base respectively, with 10 bases between them. The CDR3 region is CASRRTGSGANVLTF. The CDR3 DNA reads TGTGCCAGCAGGCGTACAGGGTCTGGGGCCAACGTCCTGACTTTC.

In this sample, this clonotype turned up a few times. This chain connects TRBV28 to TRBJ1-1, with D perhaps matching TRBD1 (5 bases). This CDR3 spans 16 amino acids. V lost 9 bases, J lost 1 base, and 21 bases lay in between. Germline V gene lookup returns CDR1 MDHEN and CDR2 SYDVKM. This CDR3 is CASRVQMGRGNTEAFF. The CDR3 DNA sequence: TGTGCCAGTCGCGTACAAATGGGACGAGGGAACACTGAAGCTTTCTTT.

This chain connects TRBV28 to TRBJ1-4; a weak D match, TRBD1 (6 bases). V was shortened by 4 bases and J by 8 bases, with 11 bases between the two germline ends. The germline V gene has CDR1 MDHEN and CDR2 SYDVKM. This CDR3 region has 13 residues. The CDR3: CASSSLGQEKLFF. The CDR3 DNA sequence: TGTGCCAGCAGTTCCCTAGGACAGGAAAAACTGTTTTTT.

This clonotype came up a few times. The genes are TRBV12-3 or TRBV12-4 and TRBJ1-6; TRBD1 matches at 8 bases. The length of the CDR3 is 16 residues. J gave up 6 bases and V 6 bases, and 10 bases lay outside the gene matches. Written as DNA, the CDR3 is TGTGCCAGCAGCCCTAACAGGGGGAGCTTTAATTCACCCCTCCACTTT. This codes for CASSPNRGSFNSPLHF.

The chain couples TRBV7-9 to TRBJ1-4; D not certain. V was cut by 1 base and J by 7 bases, with 13 bases left in between. Germline V gene lookup returns CDR1 SEHNR and CDR2 FQNEAQ (reference sequence). The CDR3 is 15 amino acids. This CDR3 reads CASSLGGIRSEKLFF. CDR3 coding DNA: TGTGCCAGCAGCTTAGGAGGAATAAGGAGTGAAAAACTGTTTTTT.

This clonotype was seen ten or more times. This chain uses TRBV28 with TRBJ1-5; D is perhaps TRBD1 (5 bases). The CDR3 covers 15 residues. V dropped 4 bases and J dropped 1 base, with 11 bases sitting between them. Germline CDR1 reads MDHEN; CDR2 reads SYDVKM. The CDR3 region is CASSSQGRSNQPQHF. CDR3 DNA sequence: TGTGCCAGCAGTTCCCAGGGACGGAGCAATCAGCCCCAGCATTTT.

This clonotype has only a few counts. This sequence joins TRBV9 and TRBJ1-2; D call uncertain. CDR1 and CDR2 (germline): SGDLS, YYNGEE. The CDR3 contains 13 residues. Between the trimmed V and J ends, which lost 3 bases and 8 bases, there was a span of 14 bases. The CDR3 loop reads CASSGAAIRGYTF. CDR3 sequence (DNA): TGTGCCAGCAGCGGAGCGGCGATTCGGGGCTACACCTTC.

The chain combines TRBV20-1 with TRBJ1-2; 11 bases line up with TRBD1. Germline V gene lookup returns CDR1 DFQATT and CDR2 SNEGSKA (reference sequence). V dropped 7 bases and J dropped 5; count of bases not matched to a gene: 21. This CDR3 spans 18 amino acids. The CDR3 loop reads CSGIHYRDRGDMGYGYTF. The CDR3 DNA follows: TGCAGTGGCATACACTACCGGGACAGGGGGGACATGGGGTATGGCTACACCTTC.

As regards this clonotype: With a much larger clone just one base away, this may be a read error. This chain links TRBV7-6 with TRBJ2-2; 9 bases line up with TRBD1. The CDR3 is 18 amino acids. Looked up from germline, CDR1 is SGHVS and CDR2 is FNYEAQ. The DNA for the CDR3 is TGTGCCAGCAGCCCCACGGGCCATTACAGGGGGCGATCCGGGGAGCTGGTTTTT. Translated: CASSPTGHYRGRSGELVF.

In its sample, this clonotype was seen many times. This chain connects TRBV28 to TRBJ2-3, with D maybe TRBD1 (6 bases). CDR1 and CDR2 from the germline V gene are MDHEN and SYDVKM. CDR3 length equals 16 residues. Between the trimmed V and J ends, which lost 2 bases and 2 bases, there was a span of 14 bases. The CDR3 bases are TGTGCCAGCAGTTTAGCCCCGGGACATTACACAGATACGCAGTATTTT. Its translation is CASSLAPGHYTDTQYF.

The chain recombines TRBV5-4 with TRBJ2-1; D unresolved. Trimming shortened V by 0 bases and J by 7 bases, and 11 bases separated the two germline ends. Germline loops: CDR1 SGHNT, CDR2 YYREEE (reference sequence). The length of the CDR3 is 14 residues. CDR3 DNA: TGTGCCAGCAGCTTGGGTGAACAATGGAATGAGCAGTTCTTC. Protein product: CASSLGEQWNEQFF.

In regard to this clonotype: A much larger clone is a single base away; this may be a read error. Without the conserved terminal phenylalanine or tryptophan, this CDR3 likely stems from a read error. The chain is built from TRBV28 and TRBJ2-7; D is unresolved. The germline CDR1 and CDR2 sequences are MDHEN and SYDVKM. With 7 bases removed from V and 2 bases from J, the gap between germline ends came to 15 bases. The CDR3 totals 14 residues. CDR3: CASKGMPAPYEQYL. In nucleotides, the CDR3 is TGTGCCAGCAAAGGAATGCCAGCCCCCTACGAGCAGTACTTA.

This clonotype was seen just once. Without the conserved terminal phenylalanine or tryptophan, this CDR3 likely stems from a read error. The chain recombines TRBV20-1 with TRBJ2-7; 11 bases are shared with TRBD2. V lost 3 bases and J lost 2; bases outside the gene matches: 6. The CDR3 covers 15 residues. In germline, CDR1 is DFQATT, CDR2 SNEGSKA (reference sequence). The CDR3 reads CSASKLAGVTYEQYL. DNA of the CDR3: TGCAGTGCTAGTAAACTAGCGGGAGTAACCTACGAGCAGTACTTA.

About this clonotype itself: As the CDR3 is not closed by the conserved phenylalanine or tryptophan, this likely results from a read error. V gene TRBV4-1 combines with J gene TRBJ2-7; TRBD2 is a possible D gene (5 bases). Trimming left V 0 bases short and J 3 bases short, with 15 bases between. The length of the CDR3 is 16 residues. CDR1 and CDR2 from the germline V gene are MGHRA and YSYEKL. The CDR3 spells CASSQDEGHSIYEQYL. CDR3 coding DNA: TGCGCCAGCAGCCAAGATGAGGGCCACTCAATCTACGAGCAGTACTTA.

The chain employs TRBV29-1 and TRBJ2-6; D remains unclear. Trimming pared 3 bases from V and 0 bases from J, leaving 6 bases between. This CDR3 is built from 14 residues. Germline V gene sequence: CDR1 SQVTM, CDR2 ANQGSEA. This CDR3 reads CSVDSSSGANVLTF. CDR3 DNA: TGCAGCGTTGACTCCAGCTCTGGGGCCAACGTCCTGACTTTC.

The chain has TRBV12-3 or TRBV12-4 and TRBJ2-1, with TRBD2 matching over 11 bases. The CDR3 sequence is 17 residues long. Losses at the gene ends were 2 bases for V and 9 bases for J; bases not matched to a gene: 12. The CDR3 protein is CASSLHFLAGGSTEQFF. CDR3 bases: TGTGCCAGCAGTTTACACTTCCTAGCGGGGGGCTCTACTGAGCAGTTCTTC.